These 30 T cell receptor beta chains came from one sample sequenced in a study of blood T cell repertoires in COVID-19. Clones were sequenced by immunoSEQ multiplex PCR, and TCRdb holds only the in-frame ones, with some missing. The sample carries some 200,000 clones, around 83% recorded once. Input material: peripheral blood. These receptors were collected from a woman aged 40 to 50 with acute or convalescent COVID-19.

This clone was recorded once. J is TRBJ2-7 and V is TRBV7-9; no clear D gene. CDR3 length equals 11 residues. The V and J ends lost 11 bases and 1 base respectively, with 9 bases between them. Germline CDR1 and CDR2: SEHNR and FQNEAQ (reference sequence). As DNA, the CDR3 is TGTGCCTCGGAGCTATCCTACGAGCAGTACTTC. It is translated as CASELSYEQYF. The variable domain in full, with the rest retrieved from reference TRBV7-9 and TRBJ2-7, is DTGVSQNPRHKITKRGQNVTFRCDPISEHNRLYWYRQTLGQGPEFLTYFQNEAQLEKSRLLSDRFSAERPKGSFSTLEIQRTEQGDSAMYLCASELSYEQYFGPGTRLTVT.

The chain recombines TRBV15 with TRBJ2-3; TRBD2 matches at 10 bases. The V gene end was trimmed by 3 bases and the J gene end by 2 bases; junction bases not matched to a gene: 8. Germline-derived CDR1 and CDR2 are LNHNV and YYDKDF (reference sequence). This CDR3 has 17 residues. The CDR3 spells CATSRGILAGDTDTQYF. Written as DNA, the CDR3 is TGTGCCACCAGCAGGGGGATCCTAGCGGGGGACACAGATACGCAGTATTTT.

Details on this clone: At the DNA level, this CDR3 is encoded by other sequences in the same sample as well. The chain couples TRBV5-6 to TRBJ1-3; D may be TRBD1 (5 bases). V was pared by 4 bases and J by 0 bases, with 11 bases between. This CDR3 has 15 residues. Germline V gene lookup returns CDR1 SGHDT and CDR2 YYEEEE. The CDR3 coding sequence is TGTGCCAGCAGCACCTGGGGGGGCTCTGGAAACACCATATATTTT. It encodes CASSTWGGSGNTIYF.

CDR3 DNA: TGTGCCACCAGCCGCCCCCGGACAGGGCTCCAAGAGACCCAGTACTTC. Residues: CATSRPRTGLQETQYF. The chain recombines TRBV15 with TRBJ2-5; 8 bases map to TRBD1. Germline V gene lookup returns CDR1 LNHNV and CDR2 YYDKDF (reference sequence). CDR3 length equals 16 residues. The trim removed 5 bases at V and 1 base at J, leaving 9 bases unmatched.

CDR3 region: CASSWGPDTQYF. For the CDR3, the DNA is TGTGCCAGCAGTTGGGGGCCAGATACGCAGTATTTT. The chain couples TRBV27 to TRBJ2-3; perhaps TRBD1 as D (6 bases). Germline V gives CDR1 MNHEY, CDR2 SMNVEV (reference sequence). The CDR3 is made up of 12 amino acids. V dropped 4 bases and J dropped 4 bases, with 6 bases sitting between them.

The chain is built from TRBV13 and TRBJ2-2, with 8 positions matching TRBD2. The germline V gene has CDR1 PRHDT and CDR2 FYEKMQ (reference sequence). The junction had 0 bases not matched to a gene; V was cut back by 5 bases and J by 4 bases. The CDR3 sequence is 13 residues long. The CDR3 DNA follows: TGTGCCAGCAGCAGCGGGGGCACCGGGGAGCTGTTTTTT. Translated: CASSSGGTGELFF.

The chain uses TRBV10-3 and TRBJ2-7; TRBD2 agrees at 11 bases. Germline CDR1 reads ENHRY; CDR2 reads SYGVKD. The CDR3 consists of 19 residues. With V trimmed by 6 bases and J by 5 bases, 21 bases remained unmatched. CDR3: CAISLKSTELAGALNEQYF. CDR3 bases: TGTGCCATCAGCCTGAAGTCAACCGAACTAGCGGGAGCTCTAAACGAGCAGTACTTC.

This clone was counted between two and nine times. The chain uses TRBV11-2 and TRBJ1-4; 7 bases line up with TRBD1. CDR1 is SGHAT, CDR2 FQNNGV, per germline. Losses at the gene ends were 7 bases for V and 3 bases for J; bases not matched to a gene: 2. The CDR3 is made up of 13 amino acids. As DNA, the CDR3 is TGTGCCAGCAAAGGACAGGCTAATGAAAAACTGTTTTTT. This translates into CASKGQANEKLFF.

The chain uses TRBV10-3 and TRBJ1-2; 12 bases agree with TRBD1. CDR3 length: 15 residues. CDR1 is ENHRY, CDR2 SYGVKD, per germline. After removal of 3 bases from V and 6 bases from J, the junction contained 5 bases not matched to a gene. CDR3 amino acids: CAISETGQGANGYTF. Written as DNA, the CDR3 is TGTGCCATCAGTGAAACGGGACAGGGGGCTAATGGCTACACCTTC.

The chain employs TRBV5-1 and TRBJ1-1, with D hard to call. Germline CDR1 and CDR2: SGHRS and YFSETQ. Trimming left V 4 bases short and J 3 bases short, with 22 bases between. The CDR3 spans 17 residues. The CDR3 DNA reads TGCGCCAGCAGCCCCCGAACGGGGAACGGGCGGTACACTGAAGCTTTCTTT. This encodes CASSPRTGNGRYTEAFF.

This rearrangement joins TRBV4-1 to TRBJ1-5, with 12 bases matching TRBD1. The junction had 7 bases not matched to a gene; V was cut back by 0 bases and J by 10 bases. Germline-derived CDR1 and CDR2 are MGHRA and YSYEKL. CDR3 length equals 16 residues. CDR3 loop: CASSQDPRDRGPPQHF. As DNA, the CDR3 is TGCGCCAGCAGCCAAGACCCCCGGGACAGGGGGCCACCCCAGCATTTT.

The chain combines TRBV14 with TRBJ2-5; no reliable D call. Trimming stripped 1 base from V and 0 bases from J, with 9 bases between. This CDR3 comprises 15 residues. Per the germline V gene, CDR1 is SGHDN and CDR2 is FVKESK. For the CDR3, the DNA is TGTGCCAGCAGCCAAGTTGGCCGTAACCAAGAGACCCAGTACTTC. Translating gives CASSQVGRNQETQYF. Looking up the rest from reference TRBV14 and TRBJ2-5 gives the full variable domain: EAGVTQFPSHSVIEKGQTVTLRCDPISGHDNLYWYRRVMGKEIKFLLHFVKESKQDESGMPNNRFLAERTGGTYSTLKVQPAELEDSGVYFCASSQVGRNQETQYFGPGTRLLVL.

The chain is built from TRBV28 and TRBJ1-5, with no clear D. With 8 bases removed from V and 6 bases from J, the gap between germline ends came to 26 bases. Germline V gives CDR1 MDHEN, CDR2 SYDVKM. CDR3 length equals 17 residues. The CDR3 DNA reads TGTGCCAGCCGGAAGGTGGCGGGCTCCTTGCGAGGTCAGCCCCAGCATTTT. Translation gives CASRKVAGSLRGQPQHF.

The chain is built from TRBV18 and TRBJ1-1; 7 bases fit TRBD1. Per the germline V gene, CDR1 is KGHSH and CDR2 is LQKENI. V was pared by 4 bases and J by 4 bases, with 6 bases of the junction left unmatched. This CDR3 region has 14 residues. The CDR3 sequence is CASSQTGTGTEAFF. The CDR3 DNA reads as TGTGCCAGCTCACAGACAGGGACGGGCACTGAAGCTTTCTTT.

The rearrangement uses TRBV28 and TRBJ1-5, with 10 bases fitting TRBD1. Germline V gives CDR1 MDHEN, CDR2 SYDVKM. Trimming removed 5 bases from V and 4 bases from J; junction bases left unmatched: 5. There are 15 residues in the CDR3. This chain's CDR3 is CASSDSGQGNQPQHF. The CDR3 DNA sequence: TGTGCCAGCAGTGACTCGGGACAGGGGAATCAGCCCCAGCATTTT.

This clone was counted only a few times. The rearrangement links TRBV21-1 to TRBJ2-7; the D segment call TRBD1 is taken from the table without a DNA check. TRBV21-1 is a pseudogene segment. CDR3 size: 18 residues. In nucleotides, the CDR3 is TGTGCCAGCAGCCCCCCGGCGGAGGACAGGGGGAAACCCTACGAGCAGTACTTC. Residues: CASSPPAEDRGKPYEQYF.

The chain is built from TRBV9 and TRBJ1-4, with 7 bases identical to TRBD1. Germline lookup yields CDR1 SGDLS and CDR2 YYNGEE. V dropped 4 bases and J dropped 6; count of bases not matched to a gene: 6. The CDR3 is 14 residues long. The CDR3 bases are TGTGCCAGCAGCCCTCGACAGGGAGATGAAAAACTGTTTTTT. Its protein product is CASSPRQGDEKLFF.

This clone was picked up one time. J is TRBJ2-1 and V is TRBV20-1, with 8 bases matching TRBD2. Losses at the gene ends were 3 bases for V and 3 bases for J; bases not matched to a gene: 7. Germline lookup yields CDR1 DFQATT and CDR2 SNEGSKA (reference sequence). The CDR3 has 15 amino acids. CDR3 in DNA: TGCAGTGCTAGTGGTTTGGCGGGGGGCTACAATGAGCAGTTCTTC. Amino acid sequence: CSASGLAGGYNEQFF.

The chain combines TRBV6-1 with TRBJ1-2; TRBD1 matches 7 bases. The V gene end was trimmed by 0 bases and the J gene end by 4 bases; junction bases not matched to a gene: 8. The germline V gene has CDR1 MNHNS and CDR2 SASEGT. This CDR3 is built from 16 residues. CDR3 bases: TGTGCCAGCAGTGAAGCGGTGGGACAGAGGTTCTATGGCTACACCTTC. Translating it yields CASSEAVGQRFYGYTF.

This sequence joins TRBV19 and TRBJ1-1; no reliable D call. The CDR3 has 13 residues. Germline V lookup: CDR1 LNHDA, CDR2 SQIVND (reference sequence). V was cut by 8 bases and J by 5 bases, with 15 bases left in between. The CDR3 reads CASVGDPGTEAFF. In DNA form, the CDR3 reads TGTGCCAGTGTAGGCGACCCGGGGACTGAAGCTTTCTTT.

This sequence joins TRBV23-1 and TRBJ2-1; D is uncertain. TRBV23-1 counts as an open reading frame of uncertain function. The CDR3 totals 14 residues. V dropped 8 bases and J dropped 4 bases, with 15 bases sitting between them. CDR3 protein: CASAPGGDYNEQFF. The DNA for the CDR3 is TGCGCCAGCGCTCCCGGCGGAGATTACAATGAGCAGTTCTTC.

This chain connects TRBV18 to TRBJ2-1; D ambiguous. This CDR3 comprises 14 residues. The germline V gene has CDR1 KGHSH and CDR2 LQKENI. Trimming took 0 bases from V and 2 from J, leaving 5 bases between them. The CDR3 is CASSPPGAYNEQFF. The CDR3 nucleotides are TGTGCCAGCTCACCACCGGGCGCCTACAATGAGCAGTTCTTC.

CDR3 nucleotide sequence: TGTGCCAGCTCACGGTCGGGGGATGATACTGAAGCTTTCTTT. Protein product: CASSRSGDDTEAFF. The rearrangement joins TRBV18 to TRBJ1-1; possibly TRBD1 for D (5 bases). Germline V CDR1 and CDR2: KGHSH, LQKENI. V lost 4 bases and J lost 5, with 14 bases in between. The CDR3 loop spans 14 amino acids.

The chain joins TRBV7-9 to TRBJ2-7, with D perhaps TRBD1 (6 bases). The CDR3 loop spans 14 amino acids. Trimming pared 7 bases from V and 7 bases from J, leaving 20 bases between. Germline V gene data show CDR1 as SEHNR and CDR2 as FQNEAQ (reference sequence). This CDR3 reads CASTQGNGPSEQYF. For the CDR3, the DNA is TGTGCCAGCACGCAGGGGAATGGTCCTAGTGAGCAGTACTTC. Filled out from reference TRBV7-9 and TRBJ2-7, the complete variable domain reads DTGVSQNPRHKITKRGQNVTFRCDPISEHNRLYWYRQTLGQGPEFLTYFQNEAQLEKSRLLSDRFSAERPKGSFSTLEIQRTEQGDSAMYLCASTQGNGPSEQYFGPGTRLTVT.

This rearrangement joins TRBV18 to TRBJ1-1, with TRBD1 as a possible D gene (5 bases). The CDR3 is 16 amino acids. Trimming left V 1 base short and J 5 bases short, with 17 bases between. Germline values: CDR1 KGHSH, CDR2 LQKENI. CDR3 loop: CASSPRLQAAGTEAFF. DNA of the CDR3: TGTGCCAGCTCACCACGCTTACAGGCTGCGGGGACTGAAGCTTTCTTT. Based on the CDR3 plus reference TRBV18 and TRBJ1-1, the full variable domain is NAGVMQNPRHLVRRRGQEARLRCSPMKGHSHVYWYRQLPEEGLKFMVYLQKENIIDESGMPKERFSAEFPKEGPSILRIQQVVRGDSAAYFCASSPRLQAAGTEAFFGQGTRLTVV.

The V call is TRBV27, the J call TRBJ2-5; 9 nucleotides line up with TRBD1. Per the germline V gene, CDR1 is MNHEY and CDR2 is SMNVEV (reference sequence). The CDR3 contains 17 residues. With V trimmed by 4 bases and J by 4 bases, 13 bases remained unmatched. For the CDR3, the DNA is TGTGCCAGCAGTTCAAACGGAGCCGGGACAGGGCTAGAGACCCAGTACTTC. Translated, it gives CASSSNGAGTGLETQYF.

This chain uses TRBV6-5 with TRBJ2-7, with D tentatively TRBD1 (5 bases). CDR3 length: 12 amino acids. V dropped 4 bases and J dropped 4 bases, with 8 bases sitting between them. Germline CDR1 is MNHEY and CDR2 is SVGAGI. CDR3 region: CASSSGLYEQYF. CDR3 nucleotides: TGTGCCAGCAGTTCAGGGCTTTACGAGCAGTACTTC.

The chain links TRBV6-1 to TRBJ1-5, with D possibly TRBD1 on 6 matching bases. The V gene lost 3 bases and the J gene lost 6 bases, with 12 bases spanning the gap. This CDR3 comprises 14 residues. Germline values: CDR1 MNHNS, CDR2 SASEGT. The CDR3, as DNA: TGTGCCAGCAGTGATAGCGGGGGCGGTCAGCCCCAGCATTTT. Translated, it gives CASSDSGGGQPQHF.

The V gene is TRBV10-1, the J gene TRBJ2-3; 15 bases are shared with TRBD2. The CDR3 spans 16 residues. The germline gives CDR1 WNHNN, CDR2 SYGVQD (reference sequence). Trimming cost V 5 bases and J 6 bases; bases outside gene matches: 6. The CDR3 bases are TGCGCCAGCAGTCCCGCCGGGACTAGCGGGAGGGATACGCAGTATTTT. Protein product: CASSPAGTSGRDTQYF.

The chain joins TRBV28 to TRBJ1-6; possible D gene TRBD1, 5 bases. The CDR3 length is 14 residues. The germline CDR1 and CDR2 sequences are MDHEN and SYDVKM. The V end was cut by 0 bases, the J end by 7 bases, with 7 bases between. This chain's CDR3 is CASSLWTANSPLHF. CDR3 sequence (DNA): TGTGCCAGCAGTTTATGGACAGCCAATTCACCCCTCCACTTT.